The present entry profiles one T cell receptor beta chain with its context. The data stem from a study of lymphopenia after photon versus proton radiotherapy. Here immunoSEQ multiplex PCR was the method, and the copy in TCRdb shows in-frame clones only, minus some. Seen here are about 30,000 clones, nearly 90% observed once, and the top ten hold approximately 7%. The CDR3 totals 16 residues. Losses at the gene ends were 5 bases for V and 4 bases for J; bases not matched to a gene: 14. Germline values: CDR1 SGHTA, CDR2 FQGNSA. This TCR was recovered from a woman in her 70s with pancreatic cancer. Some clones in this sample may be carry-over from other donors' samples. The input for sequencing was peripheral blood, taken from a patient treated with proton-based radiotherapy. The chain couples TRBV7-2 to TRBJ2-7, with 7 positions matching TRBD1. CDR3 coding DNA: TGTGCCAGCAGCGCCCCAGGACAGGTATCCCTATACGAGCAGTACTTC. Residues: CASSAPGQVSLYEQYF.